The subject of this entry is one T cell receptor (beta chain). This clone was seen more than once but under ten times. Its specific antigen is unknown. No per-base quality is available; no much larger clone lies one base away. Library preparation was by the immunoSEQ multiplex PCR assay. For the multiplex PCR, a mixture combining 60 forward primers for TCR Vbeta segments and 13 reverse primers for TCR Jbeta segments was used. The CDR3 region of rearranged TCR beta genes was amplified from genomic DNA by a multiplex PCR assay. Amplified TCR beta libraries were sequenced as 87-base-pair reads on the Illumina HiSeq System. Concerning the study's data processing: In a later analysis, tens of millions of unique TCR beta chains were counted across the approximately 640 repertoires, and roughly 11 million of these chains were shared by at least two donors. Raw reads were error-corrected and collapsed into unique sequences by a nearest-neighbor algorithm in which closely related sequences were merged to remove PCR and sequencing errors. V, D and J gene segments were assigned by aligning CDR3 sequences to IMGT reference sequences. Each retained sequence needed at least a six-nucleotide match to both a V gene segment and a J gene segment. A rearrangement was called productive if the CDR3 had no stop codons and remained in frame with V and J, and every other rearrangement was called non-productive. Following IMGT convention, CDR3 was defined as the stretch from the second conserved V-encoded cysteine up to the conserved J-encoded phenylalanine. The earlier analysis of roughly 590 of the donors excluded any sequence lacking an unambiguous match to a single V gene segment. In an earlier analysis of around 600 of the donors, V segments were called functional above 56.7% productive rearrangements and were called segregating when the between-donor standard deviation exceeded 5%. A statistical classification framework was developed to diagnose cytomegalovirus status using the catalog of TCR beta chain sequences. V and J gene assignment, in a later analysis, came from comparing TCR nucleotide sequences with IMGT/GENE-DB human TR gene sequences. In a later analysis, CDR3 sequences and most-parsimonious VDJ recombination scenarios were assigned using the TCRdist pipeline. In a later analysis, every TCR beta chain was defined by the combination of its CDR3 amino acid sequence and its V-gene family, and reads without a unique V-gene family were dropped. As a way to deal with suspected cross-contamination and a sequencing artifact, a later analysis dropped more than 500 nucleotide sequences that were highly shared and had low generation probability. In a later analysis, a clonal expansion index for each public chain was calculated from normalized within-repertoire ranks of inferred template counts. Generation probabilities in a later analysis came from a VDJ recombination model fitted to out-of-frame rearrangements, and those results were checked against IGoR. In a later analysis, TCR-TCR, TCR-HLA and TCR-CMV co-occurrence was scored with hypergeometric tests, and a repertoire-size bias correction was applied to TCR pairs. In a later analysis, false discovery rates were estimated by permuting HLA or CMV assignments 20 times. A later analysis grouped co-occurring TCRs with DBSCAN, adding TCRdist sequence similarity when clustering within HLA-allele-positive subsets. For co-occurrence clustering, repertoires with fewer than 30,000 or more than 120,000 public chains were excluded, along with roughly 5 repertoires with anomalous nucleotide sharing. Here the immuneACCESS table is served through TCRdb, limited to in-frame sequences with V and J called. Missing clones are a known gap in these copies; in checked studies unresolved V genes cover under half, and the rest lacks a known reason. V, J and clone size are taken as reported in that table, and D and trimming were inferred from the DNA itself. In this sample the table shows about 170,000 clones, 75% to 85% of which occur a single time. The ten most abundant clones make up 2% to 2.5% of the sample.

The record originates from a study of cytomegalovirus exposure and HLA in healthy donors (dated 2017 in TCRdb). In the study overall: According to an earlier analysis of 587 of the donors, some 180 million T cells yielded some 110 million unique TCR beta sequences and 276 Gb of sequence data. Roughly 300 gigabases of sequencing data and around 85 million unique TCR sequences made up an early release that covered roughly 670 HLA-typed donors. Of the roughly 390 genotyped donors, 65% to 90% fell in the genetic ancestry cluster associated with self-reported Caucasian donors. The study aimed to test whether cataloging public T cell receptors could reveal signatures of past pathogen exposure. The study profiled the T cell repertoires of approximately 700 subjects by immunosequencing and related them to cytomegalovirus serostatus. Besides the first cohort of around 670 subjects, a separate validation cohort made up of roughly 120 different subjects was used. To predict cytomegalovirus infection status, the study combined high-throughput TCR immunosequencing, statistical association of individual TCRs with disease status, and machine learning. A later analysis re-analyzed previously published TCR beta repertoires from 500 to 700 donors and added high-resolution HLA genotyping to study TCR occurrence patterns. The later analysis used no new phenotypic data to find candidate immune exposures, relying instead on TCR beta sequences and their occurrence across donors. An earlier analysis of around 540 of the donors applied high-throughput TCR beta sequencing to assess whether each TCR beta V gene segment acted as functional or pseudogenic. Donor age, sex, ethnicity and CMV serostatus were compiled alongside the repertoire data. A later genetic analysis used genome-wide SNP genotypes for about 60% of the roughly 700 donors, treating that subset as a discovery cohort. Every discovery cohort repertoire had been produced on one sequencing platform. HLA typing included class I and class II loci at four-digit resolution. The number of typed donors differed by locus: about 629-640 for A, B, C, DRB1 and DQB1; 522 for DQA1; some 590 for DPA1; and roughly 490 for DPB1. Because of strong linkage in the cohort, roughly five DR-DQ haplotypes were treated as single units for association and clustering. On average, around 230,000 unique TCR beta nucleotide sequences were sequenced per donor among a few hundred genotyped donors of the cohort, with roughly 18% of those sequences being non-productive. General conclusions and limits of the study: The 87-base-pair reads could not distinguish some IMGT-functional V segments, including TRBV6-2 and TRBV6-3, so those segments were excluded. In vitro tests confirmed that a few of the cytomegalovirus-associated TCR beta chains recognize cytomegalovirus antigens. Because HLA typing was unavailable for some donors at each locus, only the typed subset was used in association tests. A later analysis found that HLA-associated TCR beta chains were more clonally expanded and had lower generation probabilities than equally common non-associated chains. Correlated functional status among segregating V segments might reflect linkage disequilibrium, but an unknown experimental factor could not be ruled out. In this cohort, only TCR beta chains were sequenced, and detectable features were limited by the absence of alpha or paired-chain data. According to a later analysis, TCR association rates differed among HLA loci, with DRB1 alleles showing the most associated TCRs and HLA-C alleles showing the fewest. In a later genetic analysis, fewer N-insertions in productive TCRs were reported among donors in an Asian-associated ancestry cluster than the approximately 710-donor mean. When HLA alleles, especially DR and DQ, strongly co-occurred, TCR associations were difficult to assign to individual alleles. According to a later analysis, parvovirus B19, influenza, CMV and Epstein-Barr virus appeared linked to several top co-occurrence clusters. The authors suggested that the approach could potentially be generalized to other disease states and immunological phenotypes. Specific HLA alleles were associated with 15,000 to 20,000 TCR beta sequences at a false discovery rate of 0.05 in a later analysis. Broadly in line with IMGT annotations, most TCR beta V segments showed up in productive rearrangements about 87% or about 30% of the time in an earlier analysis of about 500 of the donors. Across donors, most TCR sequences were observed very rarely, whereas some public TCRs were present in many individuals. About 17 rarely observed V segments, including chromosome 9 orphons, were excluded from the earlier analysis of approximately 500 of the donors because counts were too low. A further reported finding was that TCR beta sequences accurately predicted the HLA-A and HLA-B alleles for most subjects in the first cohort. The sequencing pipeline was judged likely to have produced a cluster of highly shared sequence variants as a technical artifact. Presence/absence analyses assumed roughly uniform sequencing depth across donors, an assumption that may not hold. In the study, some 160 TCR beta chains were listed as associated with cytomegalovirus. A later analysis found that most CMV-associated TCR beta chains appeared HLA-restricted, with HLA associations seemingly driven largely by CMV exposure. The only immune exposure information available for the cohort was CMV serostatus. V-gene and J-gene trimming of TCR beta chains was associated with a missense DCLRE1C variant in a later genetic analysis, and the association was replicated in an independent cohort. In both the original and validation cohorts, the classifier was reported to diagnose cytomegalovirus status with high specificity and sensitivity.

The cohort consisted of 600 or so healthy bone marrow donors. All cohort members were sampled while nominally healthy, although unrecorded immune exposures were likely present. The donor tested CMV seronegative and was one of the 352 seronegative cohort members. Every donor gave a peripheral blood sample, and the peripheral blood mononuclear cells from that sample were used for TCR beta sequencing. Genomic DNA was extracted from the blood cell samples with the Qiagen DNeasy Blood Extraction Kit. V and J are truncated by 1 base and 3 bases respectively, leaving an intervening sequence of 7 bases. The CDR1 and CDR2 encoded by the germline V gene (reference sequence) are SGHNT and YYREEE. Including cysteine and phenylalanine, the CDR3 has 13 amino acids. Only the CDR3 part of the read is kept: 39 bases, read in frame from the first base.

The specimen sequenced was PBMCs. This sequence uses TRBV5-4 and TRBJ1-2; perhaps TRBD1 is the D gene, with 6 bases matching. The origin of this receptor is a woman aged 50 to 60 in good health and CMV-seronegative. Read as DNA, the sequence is TGTGCCAGCAGCTTGTACAGGGACTATGGCTACACCTTC. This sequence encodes CASSLYRDYGYTF.